This entry lists 20 T cell receptor beta chains sequenced from one sample in a study of T cell clonality in common variable immunodeficiency. The data were produced by immunoSEQ multiplex PCR, yet TCRdb's version contains in-frame clones alone and is incomplete. The table lists roughly 40,000 clones, with no singletons. The specimen sequenced was peripheral blood mononuclear cells. The receptor set was obtained from a person aged 18 to 75 in good health.

This clone was seen at least ten times. From the germline J gene comes the end of the CDR3, since the read stops 3 residues before it. The chain carries TRBV14 and TRBJ2-7; the D gene is possibly TRBD1 (6 bases). Germline V gene data show CDR1 as SGHDN and CDR2 as FVKESK. The V end lost 1 base, the J end lost 0 bases, and 7 bases lay between the germline ends. The length of the CDR3 is 14 residues. The part of the CDR3 DNA that was read is TGTGCCAGCAGCCAAGCGGGACACTCCTACGAG. Protein product: CASSQAGHSYE. The entire CDR3 is CASSQAGHSYEQYF.

This clone came up many times. The CDR3 end is not reached by the read, which stops 3 residues before it; the germline J gene fills it in. V is TRBV5-1 and J is TRBJ2-7; D may correspond to TRBD1 or TRBD2 (7 bases each). The CDR3 is 19 residues long. CDR1 is SGHRS and CDR2 is YFSETQ in the germline V gene. The V end was cut by 1 base, the J end by 5 bases, with 28 bases between. Incomplete CDR3 DNA: TGCGCCAGCAGCTTGTTCCCCCCAGGGGGAGCGGGAAAATCCCACGAG. Translating it yields CASSLFPPGGAGKSHE. The full CDR3 is CASSLFPPGGAGKSHEQYF.

Note on this clone: The CDR3 end lies 3 residues beyond the end of the read and is filled in from the germline J gene. The chain is built from TRBV7-2 and TRBJ1-2; D call uncertain. There are 12 residues in the CDR3. Germline-derived CDR1 and CDR2 are SGHTA and FQGNSA. The part of the CDR3 DNA that was read is TGTGCCAGCAGCCATTACACAGATACC. Protein: CASSHYTDT. The entire CDR3 reads CASSHYTDTYTF. Using reference TRBV7-2 and TRBJ1-2 for the parts outside the CDR3, the full variable domain is GAGVSQSPSNKVTEKGKDVELRCDPISGHTALYWYRQSLGQGLEFLIYFQGNSAPDKSGLPSDRFSAERTGGSVSTLTIQRTQQEDSAVYLCASSHYTDTYTFGSGTRLTVV.

This clone has at least ten counts. The CDR3 end lies 3 residues beyond the end of the read and is filled in from the germline J gene. The chain couples TRBV18 to TRBJ2-3, with 10 positions matching TRBD2. With 2 bases clipped from V and 3 bases from J, the junction kept 2 bases outside the gene matches. Germline CDR1 and CDR2: KGHSH and LQKENI. The CDR3 loop spans 15 amino acids. Partial CDR3 DNA: TGTGCCAGCTCACCATTACTAGCGGGGACAGATACG. Translating it yields CASSPLLAGTDT. The whole CDR3 sequence is CASSPLLAGTDTQYF.

This clone was recorded many times. The sequenced CDR3 bases are TGTGCCAGCAGCTTAGACCCTATTCTCAACAATGAG. Translation gives CASSLDPILNNE. The whole CDR3 region reads CASSLDPILNNEQFF. The chain has TRBV7-8 and TRBJ2-1; D gene unclear. The read ends 3 residues before the CDR3 terminus; that terminus is restored from the germline J gene. Trimming removed 1 base at V and 5 bases at J, with 12 bases between. Germline CDR1 is SGHVS and CDR2 is FQNEAQ. The CDR3 consists of 15 residues.

This clone has ten or more counts. The CDR3 goes on 3 residues after the read ends, and that part is filled in from the germline J gene. The V gene is TRBV20-1, the J gene TRBJ2-1, with 9 nucleotides matching TRBD2. V trimming: 5 bases; J trimming: 2 bases; junction bases outside the gene matches: 4. The V gene's germline CDR1 is DFQATT and CDR2 SNEGSKA (reference sequence). CDR3 size: 14 residues. The CDR3 bases that were read are TGCAGTGCTGTAGCGGGGGTGACCTACAATGAG. As protein: CSAVAGVTYNE. The entire CDR3 protein is CSAVAGVTYNEQFF.

CDR3 DNA (partial): TGCAGCGCACGGACTGGCAACTATGGC. It translates to CSARTGNYG. The CDR3 in full is CSARTGNYGYTF. The gene calls are TRBV29-1 and TRBJ1-2, with D unresolved. With the read ending 3 residues before the CDR3 end, the germline J gene is used to fill in that end. The V gene lost 7 bases and the J gene lost 2 bases, with 11 bases spanning the gap. CDR1 is SQVTM, CDR2 ANQGSEA, per germline. The CDR3 contains 12 residues.

This clone occurred many times. The read ends 3 residues early relative to the CDR3; the germline J gene fills the gap. This chain joins TRBV12-3 or TRBV12-4 and TRBJ2-3, with D possibly being TRBD2 (5 bases). There are 16 residues in the CDR3. V lost 3 bases, J lost 2 bases, and 15 bases lay in between. The CDR3 reads CASSFAGRSSTDTQYF. The CDR3 bases that were read are TGTGCCAGCAGTTTCGCGGGCCGGAGCTCCACAGATACG.

This clone was seen many times. The read is 3 residues too short to cover the CDR3 end, so that end is filled in from the germline J gene. The V gene is TRBV14, the J gene TRBJ1-1, with 12 positions matching TRBD1. The germline CDR1 and CDR2 sequences are SGHDN and FVKESK. There are 17 residues in the CDR3. V lost 1 base, J lost 1 base, and 4 bases stayed unmatched. The DNA read from the CDR3 is TGTGCCAGCAGCCAAGGCCGGGACAGGGGGCCGAACACTGAA. Its protein is CASSQGRDRGPNTE. The full CDR3 protein is CASSQGRDRGPNTEAFF.

This clone has a count of ten or more. The missing CDR3 end, 3 residues past where the read stops, is filled in from the germline J gene. The J gene is TRBJ2-7, the V gene TRBV20-1, with 9 nucleotides matching TRBD1. The CDR3 covers 14 residues. Germline CDR1 and CDR2: DFQATT and SNEGSKA (reference sequence). With 2 bases clipped from V and 3 bases from J, the junction kept 5 bases outside the gene matches. Incomplete CDR3 DNA: TGCAGTGCTAGACGGACAGGGGCATTCTACGAG. Translated, it gives CSARRTGAFYE. The whole CDR3 is CSARRTGAFYEQYF.

This clone has ten or more counts. The missing CDR3 end, 3 residues past where the read stops, is filled in from the germline J gene. The chain uses TRBV11-2 and TRBJ2-3; 9 nucleotides align to TRBD1. With 5 bases clipped from V and 4 bases from J, the junction kept 7 bases outside the gene matches. Looked up from germline, CDR1 is SGHAT and CDR2 is FQNNGV. This CDR3 comprises 15 residues. CDR3 amino acids: CASSPDRGKADTQYF. The sequenced part of the CDR3 DNA is TGTGCCAGCAGCCCCGACAGGGGGAAAGCAGATACG.

The sample holds many counts of this clone. The read terminates 3 residues before the CDR3 end, so the remaining end is supplied by the germline J gene. V usage is TRBV7-8 and J usage is TRBJ2-2; D call uncertain. V lost 5 bases, J lost 3 bases, and 7 bases lay in between. Germline V gene lookup returns CDR1 SGHVS and CDR2 FQNEAQ. The CDR3 covers 13 residues. Here the CDR3 reads CASSPLYTGELFF. Partial CDR3 DNA: TGTGCCAGCAGCCCTCTTTACACCGGGGAG.

The table lists this clone with many counts. The read is 3 residues too short to cover the CDR3 end, so that end is filled in from the germline J gene. The V and J genes are TRBV20-1 and TRBJ1-1, with 8 nucleotides matching TRBD1. After removal of 2 bases from V and 2 bases from J, the junction contained 13 bases not matched to a gene. CDR3 length equals 17 residues. Germline loops: CDR1 DFQATT, CDR2 SNEGSKA (reference sequence). Incomplete CDR3 DNA: TGCAGTGCTAGAAGACAGGGGTCCTTCAATTTTAACACTGAA. Residues: CSARRQGSFNFNTE. The whole CDR3 is CSARRQGSFNFNTEAFF.

This clone was observed at least ten times. Coverage ceases 3 residues before the CDR3 finishes, and the germline J gene fills in the end. The chain couples TRBV6-1 to TRBJ1-4; TRBD1 is a possible D gene (5 bases). The ends were cut back, 2 bases at V and 3 bases at J, with 10 bases in the middle. Germline CDR1 and CDR2: MNHNS and SASEGT. The CDR3 length is 15 residues. The CDR3 loop is CASSESWGANEKLFF. The covered CDR3 bases are TGTGCCAGCAGTGAATCCTGGGGGGCTAATGAAAAA.

In this sample, this clone turned up many times. The read terminates 3 residues ahead of where the CDR3 ends, so the germline J gene completes it. V gene TRBV30 combines with J gene TRBJ2-5; possibly TRBD2 for D (6 bases). V was cut by 2 bases and J by 0 bases, with 16 bases left in between. The CDR3 covers 16 residues. In germline, CDR1 is GTSNPN, CDR2 SVGIG (reference sequence). CDR3 protein: CAWSKGLTLDQETQYF. The sequenced part of the CDR3 DNA is TGTGCCTGGAGTAAGGGACTTACTCTCGACCAAGAGACC.

This clone showed up many times. The CDR3 extends 3 residues past the end of the read, so its final part is completed from the germline J gene. The rearrangement joins TRBV7-2 to TRBJ2-1; D uncertain. The CDR3 loop spans 13 amino acids. V dropped 5 bases and J dropped 1 base, with 6 bases sitting between them. CDR1 is SGHTA and CDR2 is FQGNSA in the germline V gene. The chain's CDR3 is CASSPGSYNEQFF. CDR3 DNA (partial): TGTGCCAGCAGCCCCGGGTCCTACAATGAG.

This clone was observed many times. The read comes to an end 3 residues before the CDR3 does, leaving the germline J gene to fill in the end. V gene TRBV19 combines with J gene TRBJ1-5; maybe TRBD1 (6 bases). Per germline, CDR1 LNHDA and CDR2 SQIVND (reference sequence). Trimming took 8 bases from V and 5 from J, leaving 19 bases between them. The CDR3 extends over 15 amino acids. This chain's CDR3 is CASRQVQVPYQPQHF. CDR3 DNA (partial): TGTGCCAGTCGACAGGTCCAGGTCCCCTATCAGCCC.

As regards this clone: The DNA ends 3 residues before the CDR3 does, and the rest of the CDR3 is filled in from the germline J gene. The V gene is TRBV5-1, the J gene TRBJ2-7; D possibly corresponds to TRBD2 (5 bases). This CDR3 is 16 amino acids long. V was trimmed by 0 bases and J by 3 bases, leaving 16 bases between them. Germline V gives CDR1 SGHRS, CDR2 YFSETQ. This chain's CDR3 is CASSLVKRVPDYEQYF. CDR3 bases read: TGCGCCAGCAGCTTGGTAAAGAGGGTCCCCGACTACGAG.

This clone appeared many times. Coverage ceases 3 residues before the CDR3 finishes, and the germline J gene fills in the end. The chain couples TRBV6-2 or TRBV6-3 to TRBJ1-1, with D tentatively TRBD1 (6 bases). The CDR3 runs 17 residues. Germline lookup yields CDR1 MNHEY and CDR2 SVGEGT. V shed 6 bases and J shed 0 bases, with 20 bases lying between them. CDR3 DNA (partial): TGTGCCAGCAGGTCGATCAGGGGTCGGTTGATGAACACTGAA. Its translation: CASRSIRGRLMNTE. The entire CDR3 protein reads CASRSIRGRLMNTEAFF.

This clone was found many times. The read falls 3 residues short of the CDR3 end, and the missing part is taken from the germline J gene. The V and J genes are TRBV7-9 and TRBJ2-3; TRBD1 aligns across 9 bases. This CDR3 has 14 amino acids. Per germline, CDR1 SEHNR and CDR2 FQNEAQ (reference sequence). V gave up 7 bases and J gave up 3 bases; unmatched junction bases: 5. Partial CDR3 DNA: TGTGCCAGCACCAAGACAGGGGGGACAGATACG. Translated, it gives CASTKTGGTDT. The CDR3 in full is CASTKTGGTDTQYF. Full variable domain (missing parts from reference TRBV7-9 and TRBJ2-3): DTGVSQNPRHKITKRGQNVTFRCDPISEHNRLYWYRQTLGQGPEFLTYFQNEAQLEKSRLLSDRFSAERPKGSFSTLEIQRTEQGDSAMYLCASTKTGGTDTQYFGPGTRLTVL.